Following are 18 T cell receptor beta chains from one sample sequenced in a study of blood T cells in healthy people across ages. Primers used in a second PCR of about 7 to 11 cycles were a sample-barcoded 5' primer and a J-beta primer mix. TCRdb called the 5' RACE reads again in MiXCR, with one record for every CDR3 protein. The sample holds hundreds of thousands of distinct CDR3 sequences, around 48% seen once. The sample consisted of blood. The origin of the receptors is an older woman in good health.

This clonotype has just one count. This sequence joins TRBV20-1 and TRBJ2-1; 7 positions agree with TRBD2. The CDR3 is made up of 20 amino acids. CDR1 DFQATT and CDR2 SNEGSKA come from the germline V gene (reference sequence). The junction had 22 bases not matched to a gene; V was cut back by 0 bases and J by 5 bases. CDR3 sequence reads: CSARDWLGEGVTGGHNEQFF. In nucleotides, the CDR3 is TGCAGTGCTAGAGACTGGTTGGGGGAAGGCGTGACGGGAGGACACAATGAGCAGTTCTTC.

This chain uses TRBV28 with TRBJ2-5; D is possibly TRBD1 (5 bases). Per the germline V gene, CDR1 is MDHEN and CDR2 is SYDVKM. V was trimmed by 6 bases and J by 5 bases, leaving 16 bases between them. The CDR3 spans 14 residues. The CDR3 DNA follows: TGTGCCAGCAGCCCGACAGCGATGAAGGAGACCCAGTACTTC. This sequence encodes CASSPTAMKETQYF.

This clonotype was found a few times. V is TRBV20-1 and J is TRBJ2-7; D not resolved. The CDR3 contains 13 residues. V was pared by 1 base and J by 3 bases, with 10 bases between. Germline lookup yields CDR1 DFQATT and CDR2 SNEGSKA (reference sequence). This CDR3 is CSARGHIVYEQYF. The DNA for the CDR3 is TGCAGTGCTAGAGGACATATTGTCTACGAGCAGTACTTC.

This clonotype was recorded only once. The chain links TRBV11-2 to TRBJ1-2; the match to TRBD1 covers 8 bases. The V gene's germline CDR1 is SGHAT and CDR2 FQNNGV. V was pared by 5 bases and J by 0 bases, with 14 bases of the junction left unmatched. The CDR3 has 18 residues. The CDR3 DNA reads TGTGCCAGCAGCCCCGTAAACGAAGGACAGGGAGCTAACTATGGCTACACCTTC. Its translation is CASSPVNEGQGANYGYTF. Full variable domain (outside the CDR3, taken from reference TRBV11-2 and TRBJ1-2): EAGVAQSPRYKIIEKRQSVAFWCNPISGHATLYWYQQILGQGPKLLIQFQNNGVVDDSQLPKDRFSAERLKGVDSTLKIQPAKLEDSAVYLCASSPVNEGQGANYGYTFGSGTRLTVV.

The DNA for the CDR3 is TGCGCCAGCAGCCAAGATGGGGGACAATCTCGAGATACGCAGTATTTT. Residues: CASSQDGGQSRDTQYF. This chain uses TRBV4-3 with TRBJ2-3; tentatively, D is TRBD1 (6 bases). The CDR3 is made up of 16 amino acids. Germline CDR1 LGHNA, CDR2 YSLEER. The V end lost 0 bases, the J end lost 5 bases, and 15 bases lay between the germline ends.

V gene TRBV7-9 combines with J gene TRBJ1-4; 7 bases map to TRBD1. V lost 5 bases and J lost 2; bases outside the gene matches: 5. Germline-derived CDR1 and CDR2 are SEHNR and FQNEAQ (reference sequence). The CDR3 sequence is 15 residues long. This CDR3 is CASSETGLTNEKLFF. The CDR3 DNA follows: TGTGCCAGCAGCGAGACAGGGTTGACTAATGAAAAACTGTTTTTT.

This clonotype showed up just a few times. The CDR3 nucleotides are TGCAGTGCTCCCCCCTTGGGGGAAAGCTCCTACGAGCAGTACTTC. This codes for CSAPPLGESSYEQYF. The chain carries TRBV20-1 and TRBJ2-7; possibly TRBD1 or TRBD2 for D (5 bases each). Trimming shortened V by 5 bases and J by 0 bases, and 17 bases separated the two germline ends. The CDR3 is 15 amino acids. Germline CDR1 DFQATT, CDR2 SNEGSKA (reference sequence).

The genes are TRBV5-1 and TRBJ2-5; 15 nucleotides match TRBD2. The J call may be incorrect, as the DNA end agrees better with TRBJ2-7. The CDR3 runs 16 residues. CDR1 SGHRS and CDR2 YFSETQ come from the germline V gene. The chain's CDR3 is CASSAGLAGGFHEQYF. CDR3 DNA sequence: TGCGCCAGCAGCGCCGGACTAGCGGGAGGGTTCCACGAGCAGTACTTC.

This chain joins TRBV10-3 and TRBJ1-2; TRBD1 might be the D (6 bases). CDR3 length: 17 residues. Trimming took off 5 bases at V and 0 bases at J, with 19 bases between the two ends. CDR1 is ENHRY and CDR2 is SYGVKD in the germline V gene. The CDR3 spells CAISPNPRGVANYGYTF. The CDR3, as DNA: TGTGCCATCAGTCCAAACCCCAGGGGAGTGGCTAACTATGGCTACACCTTC.

This clonotype was detected once. The chain employs TRBV6-1 and TRBJ2-6; D call uncertain. The V end was cut by 8 bases, the J end by 0 bases, with 5 bases between. Per germline, CDR1 MNHNS and CDR2 SASEGT. The CDR3 runs to 13 residues. This CDR3 reads CASQLSGANVLTF. CDR3 DNA sequence: TGTGCCAGCCAACTCTCTGGGGCCAACGTCCTGACTTTC.

This clonotype was detected once. Given a much more abundant clone one base away, this may be a read error. This chain links TRBV7-6 with TRBJ2-5; no clear D gene. Germline V gene data show CDR1 as SGHVS and CDR2 as FNYEAQ. The germline V and J ends were trimmed by 5 bases and 5 bases, with 15 bases remaining between them. This CDR3 contains 14 residues. Written as DNA, the CDR3 is TGTGCCAGCAGCCCCAGGCCTCCCCCGGAGACCCAGTACTTC. Its protein is CASSPRPPPETQYF.

Only one count was recorded for this clonotype. The CDR3 DNA reads as TGTGCCAGCAGCCAAGAAGACCGGACTAGCGCTAATGAGCAGTACTTC. As protein: CASSQEDRTSANEQYF. The V call is TRBV3-1, the J call TRBJ2-5, with 9 nucleotides matching TRBD2. Germline CDR1 reads LGHDT; CDR2 reads YNNKEL (reference sequence). Trimming removed 0 bases from V and 11 bases from J; junction bases left unmatched: 13. The CDR3 has 16 residues.

V gene TRBV7-2 combines with J gene TRBJ2-7; 13 positions agree with TRBD2. This CDR3 is built from 15 residues. The V gene end was trimmed by 4 bases and the J gene end by 6 bases; junction bases not matched to a gene: 6. CDR1 is SGHTA, CDR2 FQGNSA, per germline. CDR3 protein: CASSWTSGSSSEQYF. The CDR3 DNA reads as TGTGCCAGCAGCTGGACTAGCGGGAGTTCCAGCGAGCAGTACTTC. Full variable domain (rest looked up from reference TRBV7-2 and TRBJ2-7): GAGVSQSPSNKVTEKGKDVELRCDPISGHTALYWYRQSLGQGLEFLIYFQGNSAPDKSGLPSDRFSAERTGGSVSTLTIQRTQQEDSAVYLCASSWTSGSSSEQYFGPGTRLTVT.

The chain has TRBV2 and TRBJ2-5, with 8 bases identical to TRBD1. The trim removed 7 bases at V and 4 bases at J, leaving 8 bases unmatched. The CDR3 consists of 14 residues. Germline loops: CDR1 SNHLY, CDR2 FYNNEI. CDR3: CASNYRGKGETQYF. DNA for the CDR3: TGTGCCAGCAATTACAGGGGGAAAGGAGAGACCCAGTACTTC.

This clonotype was seen a few times. V and J are TRBV20-1 and TRBJ1-6; TRBD1 matches at 7 bases. The ends lost 6 bases at V and 5 bases at J; junction bases unmatched: 10. This CDR3 contains 15 residues. Germline CDR1 reads DFQATT; CDR2 reads SNEGSKA (reference sequence). CDR3 loop: CSADGQVHNNSPLHF. CDR3 sequence (DNA): TGCAGTGCAGACGGACAGGTCCACAATAATTCACCCCTCCACTTT.

V and J are TRBV20-1 and TRBJ2-1, with D unresolved. Between the trimmed V and J ends, which lost 3 bases and 0 bases, there was a span of 9 bases. Germline assignment: CDR1 DFQATT and CDR2 SNEGSKA (reference sequence). CDR3 size: 14 residues. The CDR3 loop is CSARHESSYNEQFF. DNA for the CDR3: TGCAGTGCTAGGCACGAGAGCTCCTACAATGAGCAGTTCTTC.

This chain joins TRBV9 and TRBJ2-7, with D perhaps TRBD2 (5 bases). The V and J ends lost 0 bases and 4 bases respectively, with 14 bases between them. Germline CDR1 reads SGDLS; CDR2 reads YYNGEE. CDR3 size: 15 residues. This CDR3 is CASSVEGSGSYEQYF. The DNA for the CDR3 is TGTGCCAGCAGCGTAGAAGGGTCGGGATCGTACGAGCAGTACTTC.

The gene calls are TRBV27 and TRBJ2-7; the match to TRBD1 covers 10 bases. The V and J ends lost 3 bases and 4 bases, in that order; junction bases with no gene match: 9. The V gene's germline CDR1 is MNHEY and CDR2 SMNVEV (reference sequence). The CDR3 is made up of 16 amino acids. The CDR3 region has the DNA TGTGCCAGCAGTTTTAAGGGGACAGGGGCCTTTTACGAGCAGTACTTC. Translated: CASSFKGTGAFYEQYF.